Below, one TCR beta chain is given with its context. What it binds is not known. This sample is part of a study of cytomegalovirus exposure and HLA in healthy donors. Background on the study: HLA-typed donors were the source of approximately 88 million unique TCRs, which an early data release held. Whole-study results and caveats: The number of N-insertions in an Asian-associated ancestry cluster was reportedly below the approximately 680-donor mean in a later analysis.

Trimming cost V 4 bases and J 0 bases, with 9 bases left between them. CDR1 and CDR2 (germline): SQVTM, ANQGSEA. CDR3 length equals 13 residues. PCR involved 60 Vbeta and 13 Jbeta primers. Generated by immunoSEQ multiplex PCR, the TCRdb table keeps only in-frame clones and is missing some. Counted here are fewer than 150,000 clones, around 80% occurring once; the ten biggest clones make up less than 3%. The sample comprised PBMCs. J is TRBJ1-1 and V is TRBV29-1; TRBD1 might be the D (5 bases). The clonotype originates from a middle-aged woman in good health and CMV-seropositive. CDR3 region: CSVATALNTEAFF. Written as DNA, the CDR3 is TGCAGCGTTGCGACAGCCCTGAACACTGAAGCTTTCTTT.